The clone carrying this TCR beta chain appeared once. The antigen is unknown. The data originate from a study of vaccination effects on CD4 cells after COVID-19. Whole-study context: The median interval between the second dose and post-vaccine sampling was 72 days.

Some clones are missing from TCRdb's copy, which holds only in-frame ones; the method was immunoSEQ multiplex PCR. The profile shows 67,000 or so clones, over 70% of them singletons. The CDR3 is 14 amino acids. Germline CDR1 is SGHAT and CDR2 is FQNNGV. V lost 5 bases and J lost 10, with 18 bases in between. Viral peptide pool expansion of antigen-specific CD4+ T cells preceded sequencing in the ViraFEST assay. CD4+ T cells were isolated after around 9 days of culture. Vaccine administered to participants consisted of two doses of either BNT162b2 or mRNA-1273. Recipients of the vaccine had no prior SARS-CoV-2 infection and negative nucleocapsid antibodies. IL-2 medium was substituted for half the medium on days 3 and 7.

The sample in question was CD4+ T cells from PBMCs cultured with HCoV-229E spike peptides, obtained after COVID-19 vaccination. The clonotype was recovered from a human donor who received a COVID-19 vaccine. The V and J genes are TRBV11-2 and TRBJ1-3; no firm D call. This chain's CDR3 is CASSPEANARTIYF. Here the CDR3 DNA reads TGTGCCAGCAGCCCAGAGGCTAATGCTAGGACCATATATTTT.